This T cell receptor (beta chain) was captured by sequencing in a study of neurological immune-mediated disorders. This clonotype was recorded at least ten times. Its antigen remains unknown. Notes on the study in general: HTLV-1-associated myelopathy led in TCR clonal expansion, while multiple sclerosis ranked lowest, below healthy controls.

Unsorted libraries used 2 million PBMCs kept at -80 degrees C. Trimming removed 2 bases from V and 0 bases from J; junction bases left unmatched: 6. CDR1 MNHEY and CDR2 SVGEGT come from the germline V gene. CDR3 length: 16 residues. The authors produced cDNA by 5'RACE using 10-nucleotide random UMIs. Every sequencing run gave over 200 million TCR-beta sequences, taken from 15-18 subjects. From the 5' RACE reads, TCRdb called clonotypes with MiXCR, one entry per CDR3 protein. Of over 65,000 distinct CDR3 sequences in the sample, around 9.9% are singletons; the top ten hold 1.7%. This receptor was taken from a man aged 45-65 years in good health. The gene calls are TRBV6-2 or TRBV6-3 and TRBJ2-7; 8 bases match TRBD2. Sequences were obtained from PBMCs. The CDR3 DNA reads as TGTGCCAGCAGTTACGGACGGGAGGGCCCCTCCTACGAGCAGTACTTC. Protein sequence: CASSYGREGPSYEQYF.